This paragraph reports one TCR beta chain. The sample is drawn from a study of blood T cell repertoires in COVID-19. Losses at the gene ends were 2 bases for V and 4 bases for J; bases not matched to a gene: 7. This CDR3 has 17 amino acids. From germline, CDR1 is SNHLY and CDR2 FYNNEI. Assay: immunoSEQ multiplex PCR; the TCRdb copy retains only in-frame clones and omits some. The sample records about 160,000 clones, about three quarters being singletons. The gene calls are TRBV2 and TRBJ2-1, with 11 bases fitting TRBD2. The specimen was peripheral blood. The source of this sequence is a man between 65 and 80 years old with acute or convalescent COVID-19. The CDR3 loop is CASSERPGLAAYNEQFF. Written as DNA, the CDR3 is TGTGCCAGCAGTGAACGTCCGGGACTAGCGGCTTACAATGAGCAGTTCTTC.